This TCR beta chain is from a study of blood T cell repertoires in COVID-19. The CDR3 contains 13 residues. V shed 5 bases and J shed 2 bases, with 8 bases lying between them. Germline CDR1 is LGHDT and CDR2 is YNNKEL (reference sequence). Profiling relied on immunoSEQ multiplex PCR, and the TCRdb table lists in-frame clones only, not all of them. This table has about 74,000 clones, approximately 76% appearing once. The chain couples TRBV3-1 (or the pseudogene TRBV3-2) to TRBJ2-3, with a tentative D call TRBD2 (5 bases). Material: peripheral blood. The sequence was collected from a man between 65 and 80 years old with active or convalescent COVID-19. The CDR3 DNA is TGTGCCAGCAGCTTGACTACCACAGATACGCAGTATTTT. Its protein product is CASSLTTTDTQYF.